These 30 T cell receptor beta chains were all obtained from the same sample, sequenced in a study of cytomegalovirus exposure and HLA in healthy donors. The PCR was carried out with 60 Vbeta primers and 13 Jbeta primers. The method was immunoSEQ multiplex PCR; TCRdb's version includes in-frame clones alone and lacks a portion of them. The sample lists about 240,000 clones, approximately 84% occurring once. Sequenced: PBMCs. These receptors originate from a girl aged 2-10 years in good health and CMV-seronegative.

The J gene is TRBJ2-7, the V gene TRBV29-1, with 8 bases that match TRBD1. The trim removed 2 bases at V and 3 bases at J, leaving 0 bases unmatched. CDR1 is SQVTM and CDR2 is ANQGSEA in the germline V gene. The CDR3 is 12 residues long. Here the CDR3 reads CSVETGGYEQYF. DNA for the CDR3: TGCAGCGTTGAAACAGGGGGCTACGAGCAGTACTTC.

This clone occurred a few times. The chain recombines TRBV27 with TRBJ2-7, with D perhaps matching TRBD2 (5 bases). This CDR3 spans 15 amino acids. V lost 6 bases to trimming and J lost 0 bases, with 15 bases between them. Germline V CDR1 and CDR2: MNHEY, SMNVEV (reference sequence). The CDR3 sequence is CASRETGGSSYEQYF. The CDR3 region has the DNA TGTGCCAGCAGGGAGACGGGTGGGAGCTCCTACGAGCAGTACTTC.

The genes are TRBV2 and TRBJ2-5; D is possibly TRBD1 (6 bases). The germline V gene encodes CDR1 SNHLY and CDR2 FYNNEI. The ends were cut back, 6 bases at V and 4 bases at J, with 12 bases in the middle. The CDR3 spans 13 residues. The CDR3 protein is CASRATGPETQYF. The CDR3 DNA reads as TGTGCCAGCAGAGCTACAGGGCCAGAGACCCAGTACTTC.

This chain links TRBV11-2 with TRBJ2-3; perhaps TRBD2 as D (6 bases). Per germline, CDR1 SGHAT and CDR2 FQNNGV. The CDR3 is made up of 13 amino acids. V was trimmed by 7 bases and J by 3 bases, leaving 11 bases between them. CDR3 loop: CASTIGTTDTQYF. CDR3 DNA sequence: TGTGCCAGCACCATCGGGACTACAGATACGCAGTATTTT.

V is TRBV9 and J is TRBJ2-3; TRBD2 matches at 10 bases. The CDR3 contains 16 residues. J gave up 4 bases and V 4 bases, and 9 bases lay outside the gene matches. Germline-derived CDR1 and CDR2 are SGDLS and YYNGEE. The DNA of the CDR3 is TGTGCCAGCAGCCCGAGCGGGGGGGTCTGGTCAGATACGCAGTATTTT. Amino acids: CASSPSGGVWSDTQYF.

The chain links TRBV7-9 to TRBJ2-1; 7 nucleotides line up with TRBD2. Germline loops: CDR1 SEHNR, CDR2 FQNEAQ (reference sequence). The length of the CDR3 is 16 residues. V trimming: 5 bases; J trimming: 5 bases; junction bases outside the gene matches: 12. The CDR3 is CASSLQTSFQNNEQFF. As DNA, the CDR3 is TGTGCCAGCAGCCTCCAGACTAGCTTCCAAAACAATGAGCAGTTCTTC.

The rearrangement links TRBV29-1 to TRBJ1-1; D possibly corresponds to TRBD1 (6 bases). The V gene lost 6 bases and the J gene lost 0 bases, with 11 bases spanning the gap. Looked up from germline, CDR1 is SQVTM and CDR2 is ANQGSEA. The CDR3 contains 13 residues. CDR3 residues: CSVAQGLNTEAFF. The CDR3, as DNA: TGCAGCGTGGCACAGGGCTTGAACACTGAAGCTTTCTTT.

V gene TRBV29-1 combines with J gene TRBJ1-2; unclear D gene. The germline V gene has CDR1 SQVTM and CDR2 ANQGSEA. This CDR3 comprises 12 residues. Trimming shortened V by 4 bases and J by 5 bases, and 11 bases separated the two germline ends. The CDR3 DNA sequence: TGCAGCGTTGTAGACGGGTTATATGGCTACACCTTC. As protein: CSVVDGLYGYTF.

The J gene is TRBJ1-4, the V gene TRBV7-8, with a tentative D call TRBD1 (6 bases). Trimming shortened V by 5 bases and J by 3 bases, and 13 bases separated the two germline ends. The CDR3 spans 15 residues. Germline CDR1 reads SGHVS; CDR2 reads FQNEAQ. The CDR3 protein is CASSVTGRSNEKLFF. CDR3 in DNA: TGTGCCAGCAGCGTAACAGGGCGTTCTAATGAAAAACTGTTTTTT.

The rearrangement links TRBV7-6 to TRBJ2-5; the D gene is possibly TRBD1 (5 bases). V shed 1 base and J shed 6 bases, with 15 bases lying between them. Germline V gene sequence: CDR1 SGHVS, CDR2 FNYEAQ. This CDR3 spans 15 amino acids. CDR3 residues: CASSLVQGFYQTQYF. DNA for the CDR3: TGTGCCAGCAGCTTAGTGCAGGGCTTCTACCAGACCCAGTACTTC.

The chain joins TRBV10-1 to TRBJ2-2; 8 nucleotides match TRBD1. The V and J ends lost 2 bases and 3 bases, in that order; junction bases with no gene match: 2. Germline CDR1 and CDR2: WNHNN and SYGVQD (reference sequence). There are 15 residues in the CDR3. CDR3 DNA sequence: TGCGCCAGCAGTGAGGGACAGGGATACACCGGGGAGCTGTTTTTT. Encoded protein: CASSEGQGYTGELFF.

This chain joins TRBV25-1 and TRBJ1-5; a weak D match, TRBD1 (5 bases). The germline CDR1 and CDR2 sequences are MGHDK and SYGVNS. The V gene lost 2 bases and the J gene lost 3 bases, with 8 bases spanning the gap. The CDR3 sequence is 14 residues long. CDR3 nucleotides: TGTGCCAGCAGTGAACAGGGTGCCAATCAGCCCCAGCATTTT. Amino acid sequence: CASSEQGANQPQHF.

CDR3 sequence reads: CARSWRGMNTEAFF. The DNA for the CDR3 is TGTGCCAGAAGCTGGCGGGGTATGAACACTGAAGCTTTCTTT. V and J are TRBV5-3 and TRBJ1-1; D gene unclear. TRBV5-3 is annotated as an ORF whose role is uncertain. V gave up 3 bases and J gave up 0 bases, with 9 bases separating them. CDR3 size: 14 residues.

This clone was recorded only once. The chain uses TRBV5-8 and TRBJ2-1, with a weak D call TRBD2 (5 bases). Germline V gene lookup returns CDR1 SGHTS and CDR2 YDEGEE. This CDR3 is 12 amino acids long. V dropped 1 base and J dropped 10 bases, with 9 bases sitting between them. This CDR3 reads CASSLMRGEQFF. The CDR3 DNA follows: TGTGCCAGCAGCTTGATGCGAGGGGAGCAGTTCTTC.

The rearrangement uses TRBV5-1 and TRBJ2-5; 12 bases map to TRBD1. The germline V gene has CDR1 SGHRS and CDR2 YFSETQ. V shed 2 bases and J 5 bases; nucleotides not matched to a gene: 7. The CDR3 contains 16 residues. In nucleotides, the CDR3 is TGCGCCAGCAGCTTTACCGGGACAGGGGGCAGGGAGACCCAGTACTTC. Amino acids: CASSFTGTGGRETQYF.

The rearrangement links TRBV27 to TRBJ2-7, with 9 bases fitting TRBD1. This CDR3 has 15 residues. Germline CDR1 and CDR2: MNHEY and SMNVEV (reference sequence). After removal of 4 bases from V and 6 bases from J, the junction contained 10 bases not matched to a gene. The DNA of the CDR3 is TGTGCCAGCAGTTCTCCGGGACAGGGAACTATCGAGCAGTACTTC. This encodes CASSSPGQGTIEQYF.

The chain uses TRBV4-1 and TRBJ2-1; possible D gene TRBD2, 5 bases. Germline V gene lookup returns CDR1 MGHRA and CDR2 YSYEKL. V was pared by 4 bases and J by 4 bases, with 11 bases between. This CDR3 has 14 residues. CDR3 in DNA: TGCGCCAGCAGCCGAGGGCCAGGTTACAATGAGCAGTTCTTC. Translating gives CASSRGPGYNEQFF.

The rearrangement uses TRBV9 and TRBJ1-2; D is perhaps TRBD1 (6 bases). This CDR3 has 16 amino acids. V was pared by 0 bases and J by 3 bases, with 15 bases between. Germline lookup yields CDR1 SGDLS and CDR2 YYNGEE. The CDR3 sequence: CASSVGAGTWDYGYTF. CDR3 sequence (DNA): TGTGCCAGCAGCGTAGGGGCCGGGACATGGGACTATGGCTACACCTTC.

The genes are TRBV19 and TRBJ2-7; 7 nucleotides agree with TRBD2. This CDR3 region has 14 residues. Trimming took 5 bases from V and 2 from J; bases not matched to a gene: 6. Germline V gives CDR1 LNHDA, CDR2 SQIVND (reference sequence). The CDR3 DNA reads TGTGCCAGTAGTCAAGGACTAGGCGCCTACGAGCAGTACTTC. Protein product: CASSQGLGAYEQYF.

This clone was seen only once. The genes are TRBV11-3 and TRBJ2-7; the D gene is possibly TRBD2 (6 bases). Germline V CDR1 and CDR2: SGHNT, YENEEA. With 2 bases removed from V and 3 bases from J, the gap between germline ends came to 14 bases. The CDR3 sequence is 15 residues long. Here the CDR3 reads CASSLSATGSYEQYF. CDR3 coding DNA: TGTGCCAGCAGCTTATCGGCTACCGGGAGCTACGAGCAGTACTTC.

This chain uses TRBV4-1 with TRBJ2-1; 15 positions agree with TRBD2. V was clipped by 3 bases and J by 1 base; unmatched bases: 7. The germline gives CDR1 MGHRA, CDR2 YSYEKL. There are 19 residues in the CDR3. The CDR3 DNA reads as TGCGCCAGCAGCCAGAACTTTGGGACTAGCGGGAGGTCCTACAATGAGCAGTTCTTC. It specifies CASSQNFGTSGRSYNEQFF.

The CDR3 sequence: CATERLAGKHNEQFF. CDR3 DNA sequence: TGTGCCACGGAGAGGTTAGCGGGTAAACACAATGAGCAGTTCTTC. The rearrangement links TRBV10-3 to TRBJ2-1, with 7 nucleotides matching TRBD2. This CDR3 comprises 15 residues. Germline CDR1 and CDR2: ENHRY and SYGVKD. Trimming removed 10 bases from V and 5 bases from J; junction bases left unmatched: 14.

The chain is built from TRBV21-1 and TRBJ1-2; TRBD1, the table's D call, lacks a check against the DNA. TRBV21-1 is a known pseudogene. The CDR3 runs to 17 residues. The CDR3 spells CASSKVGRQGTGYGYTF. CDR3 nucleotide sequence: TGTGCCAGCAGCAAAGTAGGGAGACAGGGGACGGGCTATGGCTACACCTTC.

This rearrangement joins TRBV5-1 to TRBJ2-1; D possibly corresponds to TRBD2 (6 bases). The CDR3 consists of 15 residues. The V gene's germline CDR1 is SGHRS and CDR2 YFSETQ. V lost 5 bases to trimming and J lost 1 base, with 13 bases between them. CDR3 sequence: CASRSGTLSYNEQFF. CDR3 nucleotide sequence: TGCGCCAGCAGGTCCGGGACTCTTTCCTACAATGAGCAGTTCTTC.

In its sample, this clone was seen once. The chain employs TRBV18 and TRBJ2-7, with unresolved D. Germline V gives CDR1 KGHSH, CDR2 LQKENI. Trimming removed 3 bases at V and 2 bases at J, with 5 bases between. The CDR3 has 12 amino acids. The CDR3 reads CASSPAAYEQYF. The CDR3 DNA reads TGTGCCAGCTCACCGGCCGCCTACGAGCAGTACTTC.

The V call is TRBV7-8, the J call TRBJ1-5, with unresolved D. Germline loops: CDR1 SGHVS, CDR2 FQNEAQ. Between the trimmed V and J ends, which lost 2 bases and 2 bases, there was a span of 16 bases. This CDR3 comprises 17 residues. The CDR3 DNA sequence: TGTGCCAGCAGCTTATCGATAATGGTAGCGGGCAATCAGCCCCAGCATTTT. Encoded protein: CASSLSIMVAGNQPQHF.

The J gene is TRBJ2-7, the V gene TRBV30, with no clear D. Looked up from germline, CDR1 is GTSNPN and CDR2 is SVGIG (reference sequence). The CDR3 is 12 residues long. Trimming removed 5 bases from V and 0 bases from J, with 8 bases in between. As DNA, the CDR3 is TGTGCCTGGGACTCTAGCTCCTACGAGCAGTACTTC. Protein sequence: CAWDSSSYEQYF. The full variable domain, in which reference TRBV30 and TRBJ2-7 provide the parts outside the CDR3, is SQTIHQWPATLVQPVGSPLSLECTVEGTSNPNLYWYRQAAGRGLQLLFYSVGIGQISSEVPQNLSASRPQDRQFILSSKKLLLSDSGFYLCAWDSSSYEQYFGPGTRLTVT.

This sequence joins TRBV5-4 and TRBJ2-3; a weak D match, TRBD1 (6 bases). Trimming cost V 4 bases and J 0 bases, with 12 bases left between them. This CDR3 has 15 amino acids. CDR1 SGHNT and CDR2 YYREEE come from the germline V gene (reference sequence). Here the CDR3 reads CASSQGQSSTDTQYF. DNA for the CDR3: TGTGCCAGCAGCCAAGGACAGTCTAGCACAGATACGCAGTATTTT.

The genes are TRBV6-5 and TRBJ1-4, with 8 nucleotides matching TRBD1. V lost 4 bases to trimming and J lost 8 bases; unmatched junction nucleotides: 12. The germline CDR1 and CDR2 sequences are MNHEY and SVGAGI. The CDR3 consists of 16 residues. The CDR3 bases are TGTGCCAGCAGTTCTAGGACAGGGCGTTTAGGGGAAAAACTGTTTTTT. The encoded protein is CASSSRTGRLGEKLFF.

The CDR3 DNA reads as TGCGCCAGCAGCCAAGACGCTCCGCCTAGCGGGAGGACGCGGGGGGCCAACGTCCTGACTTTC. This translates into CASSQDAPPSGRTRGANVLTF. This chain joins TRBV4-1 and TRBJ2-6, with TRBD2 matching 11 bases. The V gene end was trimmed by 0 bases and the J gene end by 4 bases; junction bases not matched to a gene: 14. The CDR3 covers 21 residues. Per germline, CDR1 MGHRA and CDR2 YSYEKL.